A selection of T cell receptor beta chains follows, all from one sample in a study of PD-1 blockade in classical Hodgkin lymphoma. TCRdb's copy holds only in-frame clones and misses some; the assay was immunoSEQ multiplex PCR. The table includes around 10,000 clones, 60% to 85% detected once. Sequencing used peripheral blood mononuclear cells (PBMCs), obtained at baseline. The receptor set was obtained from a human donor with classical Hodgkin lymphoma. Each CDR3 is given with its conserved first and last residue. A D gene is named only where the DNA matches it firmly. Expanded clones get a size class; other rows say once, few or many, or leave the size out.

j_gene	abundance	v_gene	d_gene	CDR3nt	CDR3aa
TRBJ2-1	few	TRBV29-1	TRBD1	TGCAGCGTCGGACAGGCGGGCTACAATGAGCAGTTCTTC	CSVGQAGYNEQFF
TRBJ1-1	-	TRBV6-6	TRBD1	TGTGCCAGCAGTTACGGCGGGACAGGGGACACTGAAGCTTTCTTT	CASSYGGTGDTEAFF
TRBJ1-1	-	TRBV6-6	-	TGTGCCAGCAGTCCTTACGTGGGGGCCGCTGAAGCTTTCTTT	CASSPYVGAAEAFF
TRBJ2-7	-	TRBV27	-	TGTGCCAGCAGTCCCTACGACAGGCTCACCCTCTACGAGCAGTACTTC	CASSPYDRLTLYEQYF
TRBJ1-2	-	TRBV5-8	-	TGTGCCAGCAGCTTGAGGGGTGTTAACTATGGCTACACCTTC	CASSLRGVNYGYTF
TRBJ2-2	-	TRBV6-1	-	TGTGCCAGCAGTGAAGGGGCAGGGCCCACCGGGGAGCTGTTTTTT	CASSEGAGPTGELFF
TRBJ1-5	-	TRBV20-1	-	TGCAGTGCTAGTTCCCCCCAGCATTTT	CSASSPQHF
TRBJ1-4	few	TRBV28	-	TGTGCCAGCAGTTACCTAGAGAATGAAAAACTGTTTTTT	CASSYLENEKLFF
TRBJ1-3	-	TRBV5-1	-	TGCGCCAGCAGCTTGGTGGCGGCCTCTGGAAACACCATATATTTT	CASSLVAASGNTIYF
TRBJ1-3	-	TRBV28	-	TGTGCCAGCAGTTTATGGTCGGGAGACTCTGGAAACACCATATATTTT	CASSLWSGDSGNTIYF
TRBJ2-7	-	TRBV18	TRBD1	TGTGCCAGCTCACCAGGAAGACCCGGGACAGGGCTCCACGAGCAGTACTTC	CASSPGRPGTGLHEQYF
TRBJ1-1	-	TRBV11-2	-	TGTGCCAGCAGCTCGGACACGAACACTGAAGCTTTCTTT	CASSSDTNTEAFF